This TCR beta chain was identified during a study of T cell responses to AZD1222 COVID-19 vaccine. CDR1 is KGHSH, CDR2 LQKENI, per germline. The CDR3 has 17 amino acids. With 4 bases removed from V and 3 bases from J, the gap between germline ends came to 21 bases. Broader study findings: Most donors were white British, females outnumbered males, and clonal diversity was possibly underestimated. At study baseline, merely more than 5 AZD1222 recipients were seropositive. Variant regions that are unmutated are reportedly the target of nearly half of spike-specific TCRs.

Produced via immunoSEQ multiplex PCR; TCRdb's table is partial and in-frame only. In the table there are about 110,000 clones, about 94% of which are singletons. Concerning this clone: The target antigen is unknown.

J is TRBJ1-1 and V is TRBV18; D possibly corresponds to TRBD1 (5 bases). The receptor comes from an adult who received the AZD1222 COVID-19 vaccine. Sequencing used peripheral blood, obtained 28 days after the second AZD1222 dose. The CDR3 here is CASSLYSGTQRHTEAFF. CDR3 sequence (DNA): TGTGCCAGCTCACTTTATTCAGGGACCCAGAGGCACACTGAAGCTTTCTTT. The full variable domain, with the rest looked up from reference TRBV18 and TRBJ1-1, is NAGVMQNPRHLVRRRGQEARLRCSPMKGHSHVYWYRQLPEEGLKFMVYLQKENIIDESGMPKERFSAEFPKEGPSILRIQQVVRGDSAAYFCASSLYSGTQRHTEAFFGQGTRLTVV.